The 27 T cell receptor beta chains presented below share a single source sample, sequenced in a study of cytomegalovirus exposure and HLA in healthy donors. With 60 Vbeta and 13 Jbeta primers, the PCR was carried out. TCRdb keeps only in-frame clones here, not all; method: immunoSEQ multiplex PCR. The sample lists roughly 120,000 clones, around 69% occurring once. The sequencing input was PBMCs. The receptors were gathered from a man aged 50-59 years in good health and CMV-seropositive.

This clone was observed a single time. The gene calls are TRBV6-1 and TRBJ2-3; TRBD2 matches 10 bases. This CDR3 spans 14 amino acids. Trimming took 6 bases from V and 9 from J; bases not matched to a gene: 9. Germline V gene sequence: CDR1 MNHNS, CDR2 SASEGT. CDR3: CASSPASGGRTQYF. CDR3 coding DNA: TGTGCCAGCAGCCCCGCTAGCGGGGGTAGGACGCAGTATTTT.

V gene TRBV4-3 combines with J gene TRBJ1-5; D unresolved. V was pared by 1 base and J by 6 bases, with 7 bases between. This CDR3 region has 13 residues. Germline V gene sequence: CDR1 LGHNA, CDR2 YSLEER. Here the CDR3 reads CASSQGGSQPQHF. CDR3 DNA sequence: TGCGCCAGCAGCCAAGGAGGAAGTCAGCCCCAGCATTTT.

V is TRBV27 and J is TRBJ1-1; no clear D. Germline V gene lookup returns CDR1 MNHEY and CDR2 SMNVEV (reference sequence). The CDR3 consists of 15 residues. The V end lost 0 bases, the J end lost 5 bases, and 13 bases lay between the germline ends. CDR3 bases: TGTGCCAGCAGTTTATCGAGGGCCCGGAGGACTGAAGCTTTCTTT. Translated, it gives CASSLSRARRTEAFF.

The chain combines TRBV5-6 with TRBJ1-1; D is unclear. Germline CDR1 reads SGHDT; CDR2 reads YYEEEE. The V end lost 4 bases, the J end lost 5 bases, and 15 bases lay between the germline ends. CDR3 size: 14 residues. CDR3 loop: CASSTRLGLTEAFF. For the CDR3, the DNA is TGTGCCAGCAGCACTCGATTGGGCTTAACTGAAGCTTTCTTT.

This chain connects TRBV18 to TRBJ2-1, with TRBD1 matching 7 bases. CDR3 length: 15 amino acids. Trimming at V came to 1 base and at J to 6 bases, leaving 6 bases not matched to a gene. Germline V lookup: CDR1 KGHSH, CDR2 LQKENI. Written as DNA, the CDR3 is TGTGCCAGCTCACCACTAGGGGGCCAGGGCAATGAGCAGTTCTTC. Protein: CASSPLGGQGNEQFF.

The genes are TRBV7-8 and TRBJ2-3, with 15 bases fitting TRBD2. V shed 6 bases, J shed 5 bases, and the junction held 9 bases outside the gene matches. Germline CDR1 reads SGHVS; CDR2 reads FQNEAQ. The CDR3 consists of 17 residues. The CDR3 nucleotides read TGTGCCAGCAGTTTTGGACTAGCGGGGGGGCAGGAAGATACGCAGTATTTT. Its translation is CASSFGLAGGQEDTQYF.

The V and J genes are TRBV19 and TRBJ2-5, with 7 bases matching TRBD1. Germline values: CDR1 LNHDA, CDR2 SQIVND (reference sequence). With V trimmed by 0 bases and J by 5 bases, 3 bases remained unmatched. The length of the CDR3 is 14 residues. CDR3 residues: CASSIDSRGETQYF. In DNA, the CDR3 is TGTGCCAGTAGTATAGATTCCAGGGGGGAGACCCAGTACTTC.

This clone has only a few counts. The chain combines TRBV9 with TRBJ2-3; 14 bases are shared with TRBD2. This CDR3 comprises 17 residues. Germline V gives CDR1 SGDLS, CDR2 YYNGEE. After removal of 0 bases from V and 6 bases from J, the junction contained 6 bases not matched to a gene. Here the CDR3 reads CASSVVGLAGGRDTQYF. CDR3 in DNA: TGTGCCAGCAGCGTAGTAGGACTAGCGGGGGGTCGGGATACGCAGTATTTT.

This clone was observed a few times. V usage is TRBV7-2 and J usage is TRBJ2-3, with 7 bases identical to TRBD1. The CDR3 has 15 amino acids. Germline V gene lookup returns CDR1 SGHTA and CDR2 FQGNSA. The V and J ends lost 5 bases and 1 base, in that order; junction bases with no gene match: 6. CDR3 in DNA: TGTGCCAGCAGCCCTCCACAGGGGCGCACAGATACGCAGTATTTT. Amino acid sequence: CASSPPQGRTDTQYF.

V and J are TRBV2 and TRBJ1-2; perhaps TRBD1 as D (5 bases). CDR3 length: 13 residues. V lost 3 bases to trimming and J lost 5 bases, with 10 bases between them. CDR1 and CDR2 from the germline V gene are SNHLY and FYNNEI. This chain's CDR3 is CASSDTGAYGYTF. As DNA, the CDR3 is TGTGCCAGCAGTGACACAGGAGCTTATGGCTACACCTTC.

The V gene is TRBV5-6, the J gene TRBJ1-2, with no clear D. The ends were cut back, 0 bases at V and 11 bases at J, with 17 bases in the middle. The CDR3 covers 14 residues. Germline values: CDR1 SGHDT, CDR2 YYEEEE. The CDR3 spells CASSLGVVSVWYTF. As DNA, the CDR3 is TGTGCCAGCAGCTTGGGTGTTGTATCGGTGTGGTACACCTTC.

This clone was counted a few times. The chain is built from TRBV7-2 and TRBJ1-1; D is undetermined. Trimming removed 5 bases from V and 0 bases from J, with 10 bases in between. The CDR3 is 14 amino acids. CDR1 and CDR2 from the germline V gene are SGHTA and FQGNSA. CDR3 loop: CASSLTRMNTEAFF. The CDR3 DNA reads TGTGCCAGCAGCCTGACACGGATGAACACTGAAGCTTTCTTT.

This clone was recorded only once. CDR3 bases: TGCGCCAGCAGACCGGGACAGCCTGCGGGAACTGAAGCTTTCTTT. Protein: CASRPGQPAGTEAFF. The gene calls are TRBV5-1 and TRBJ1-1, with 7 bases aligning to TRBD1. With 5 bases clipped from V and 5 bases from J, the junction kept 12 bases outside the gene matches. Germline V gene sequence: CDR1 SGHRS, CDR2 YFSETQ. The CDR3 extends over 15 amino acids. The full variable domain, its missing parts supplied by reference TRBV5-1 and TRBJ1-1, is KAGVTQTPRYLIKTRGQQVTLSCSPISGHRSVSWYQQTPGQGLQFLFEYFSETQRNKGNFPGRFSGRQFSNSRSEMNVSTLELGDSALYLCASRPGQPAGTEAFFGQGTRLTVV.

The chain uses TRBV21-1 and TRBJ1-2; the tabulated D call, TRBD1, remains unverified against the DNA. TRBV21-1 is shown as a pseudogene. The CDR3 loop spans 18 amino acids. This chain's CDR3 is CASSKRTFEQGANGGYTF. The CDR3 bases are TGTGCCAGCAGCAAAAGGACCTTCGAACAGGGGGCGAATGGTGGCTACACCTTC.

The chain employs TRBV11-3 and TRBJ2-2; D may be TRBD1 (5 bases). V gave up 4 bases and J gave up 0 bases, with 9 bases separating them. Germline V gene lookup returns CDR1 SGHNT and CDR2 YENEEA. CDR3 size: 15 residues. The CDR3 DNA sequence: TGTGCCAGCAGCTCCTCAGGGACGAACACCGGGGAGCTGTTTTTT. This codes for CASSSSGTNTGELFF. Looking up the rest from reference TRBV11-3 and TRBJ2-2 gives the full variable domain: EAGVVQSPRYKIIEKKQPVAFWCNPISGHNTLYWYLQNLGQGPELLIRYENEEAVDDSQLPKDRFSAERLKGVDSTLKIQPAELGDSAVYLCASSSSGTNTGELFFGEGSRLTVL.

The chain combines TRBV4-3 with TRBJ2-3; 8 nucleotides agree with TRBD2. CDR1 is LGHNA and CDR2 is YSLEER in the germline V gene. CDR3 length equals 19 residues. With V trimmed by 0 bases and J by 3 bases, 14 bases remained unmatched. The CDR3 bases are TGCGCCAGCAGCCAAGATAGGGCTGGGGCGGGGGGCCTGACAGATACGCAGTATTTT. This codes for CASSQDRAGAGGLTDTQYF.

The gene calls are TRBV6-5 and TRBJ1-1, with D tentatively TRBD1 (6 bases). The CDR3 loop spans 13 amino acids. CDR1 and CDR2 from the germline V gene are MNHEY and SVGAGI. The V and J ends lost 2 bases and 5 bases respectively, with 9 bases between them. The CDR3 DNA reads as TGTGCCAGCAGTTACCCTCAGGGGACTGAAGCTTTCTTT. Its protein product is CASSYPQGTEAFF.

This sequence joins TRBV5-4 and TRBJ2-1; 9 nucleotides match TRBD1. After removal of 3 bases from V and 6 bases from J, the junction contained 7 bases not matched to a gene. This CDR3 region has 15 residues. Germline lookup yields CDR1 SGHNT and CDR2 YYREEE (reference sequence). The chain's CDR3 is CASSSPGTGLNEQFF. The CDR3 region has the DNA TGTGCCAGCAGCTCCCCCGGGACAGGGCTCAATGAGCAGTTCTTC.

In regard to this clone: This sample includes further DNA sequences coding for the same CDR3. Here the CDR3 DNA reads TGTGCCAGTAGTATCGGGACCTACGAGCAGTACTTC. Translated: CASSIGTYEQYF. The chain is built from TRBV19 and TRBJ2-7; TRBD2 is a possible D gene (5 bases). Trimming cost V 3 bases and J 2 bases, with 5 bases left between them. Germline-derived CDR1 and CDR2 are LNHDA and SQIVND (reference sequence). CDR3 length equals 12 residues.

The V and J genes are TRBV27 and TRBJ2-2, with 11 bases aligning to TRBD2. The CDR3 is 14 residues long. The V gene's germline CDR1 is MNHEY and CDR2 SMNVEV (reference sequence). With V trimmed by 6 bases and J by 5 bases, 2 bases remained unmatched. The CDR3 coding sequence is TGTGCCAGCAGGTGGACTAGCGGGACCGGGGAGCTGTTTTTT. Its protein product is CASRWTSGTGELFF.

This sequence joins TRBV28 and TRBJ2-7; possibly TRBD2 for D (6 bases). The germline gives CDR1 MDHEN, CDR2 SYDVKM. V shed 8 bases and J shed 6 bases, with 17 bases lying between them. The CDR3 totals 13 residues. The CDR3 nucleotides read TGTGCCAGCGGGGGGACTGGGGCGCTCGAGCAGTACTTC. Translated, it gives CASGGTGALEQYF.

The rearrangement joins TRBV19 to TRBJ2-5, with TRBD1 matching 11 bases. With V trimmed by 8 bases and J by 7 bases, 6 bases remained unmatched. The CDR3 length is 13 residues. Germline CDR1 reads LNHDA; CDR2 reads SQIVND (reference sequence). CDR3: CASAGTGGGTQYF. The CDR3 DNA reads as TGTGCCAGTGCCGGGACAGGGGGAGGGACCCAGTACTTC.

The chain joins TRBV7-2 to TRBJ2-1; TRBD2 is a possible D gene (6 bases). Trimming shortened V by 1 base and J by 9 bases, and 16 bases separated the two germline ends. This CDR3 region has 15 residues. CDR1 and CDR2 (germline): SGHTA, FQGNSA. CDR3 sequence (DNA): TGTGCCAGCAGCTTAGTAGCTAGCGCGGGTGGTGAGCAGTTCTTC. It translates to CASSLVASAGGEQFF.

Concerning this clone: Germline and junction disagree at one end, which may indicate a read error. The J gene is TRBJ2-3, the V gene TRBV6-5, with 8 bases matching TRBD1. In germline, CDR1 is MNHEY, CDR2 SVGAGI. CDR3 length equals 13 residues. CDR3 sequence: CASSYSGTGTQYF. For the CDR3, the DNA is TGTGCCAGCAGTTACTCGGGGACAGGTACGCAGTATTTT.

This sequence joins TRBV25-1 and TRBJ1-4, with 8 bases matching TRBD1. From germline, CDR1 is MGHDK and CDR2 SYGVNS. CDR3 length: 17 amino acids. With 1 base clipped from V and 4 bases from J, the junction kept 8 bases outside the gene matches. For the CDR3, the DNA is TGTGCCAGCAGTGAATTGGACAGGGTTTCCGTTAATGAAAAACTGTTTTTT. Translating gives CASSELDRVSVNEKLFF.

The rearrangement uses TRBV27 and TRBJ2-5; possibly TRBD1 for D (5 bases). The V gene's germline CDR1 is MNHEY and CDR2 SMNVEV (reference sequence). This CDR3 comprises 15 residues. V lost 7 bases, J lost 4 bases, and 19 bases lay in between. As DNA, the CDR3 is TGTGCCAGCAAAGAAGGGGTAATGGTGAGAGAGACCCAGTACTTC. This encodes CASKEGVMVRETQYF.

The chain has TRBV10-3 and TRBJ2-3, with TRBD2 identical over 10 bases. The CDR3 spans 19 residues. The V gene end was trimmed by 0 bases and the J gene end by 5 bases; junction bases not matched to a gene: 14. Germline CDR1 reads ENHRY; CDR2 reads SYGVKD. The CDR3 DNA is TGTGCCATCAGTGAGTCGGTTGGGTCTAGCGGGAGAGCGGGAGATACGCAGTATTTT. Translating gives CAISESVGSSGRAGDTQYF.